This T cell receptor (beta chain) was documented in a study of spatial heterogeneity in lung cancer. The study's findings and limits: Expanded alpha and beta TCR counts within tumors tracked tumor mutation counts.

Time point noted: sample taken at primary tumor resection. Without sorting, whole RNA was sequenced from tumor, nontumor lung or frozen PBMC. TCRdb recomputed calls from the 5' RACE reads with MiXCR, one row per CDR3 protein. The sample has about 7,000 distinct CDR3 sequences, under 15% seen once. Germline values: CDR1 MDHEN, CDR2 SYDVKM. V was clipped by 7 bases and J by 2 bases, with 19 bases between them. CDR3 size: 16 residues. Ten or more counts support this clonotype. Its specificity is unknown. A library made for alpha chains picked up this beta chain off target, so its size means little. Sequencing used lung tumor tissue, obtained at surgery. The sequence came from a male donor with early-stage non-small cell lung cancer. This sequence joins TRBV28 and TRBJ2-3; no firm D call. The CDR3 region has the DNA TGTGCCAGCAAGGAATCCCCGGGTTCTCACACAGATACGCAGTATTTT. This codes for CASKESPGSHTDTQYF.